This entry describes one TCR beta chain. Antigen: not known. The CDR3 spans 15 residues. Looked up from germline, CDR1 is LGHNA and CDR2 is YSLEER. The ends were cut back, 1 base at V and 0 bases at J, with 10 bases in the middle. This entry belongs to a study of shared clonotypes between healthy human individuals. Whole-study results and caveats: With few donors, the genetic and exposure-history diversity represented was limited. Clonotypes which were not shared had lower generation probabilities than clonotypes that all four donors shared.

Original methodology: As immunoSEQ supplied junction-only sequences (without quality scores), filtering differed. The data were produced by immunoSEQ multiplex PCR, yet TCRdb's version contains in-frame clones alone and is incomplete. The DNA was the basis for D and trimming; V, J and clone size are from that table. This table holds about 1.5 million clones, 95% to 99% found once. The specimen sequenced was naive CD4+ T cells sorted from blood. Described subset: CD45RA+ positively selected. This sequence was found in a young man in good health. This chain joins TRBV4-3 and TRBJ2-7; D is possibly TRBD1 (6 bases). The CDR3 loop is CASSQGVQGSYEQYF. As DNA, the CDR3 is TGCGCCAGCAGCCAAGGGGTACAGGGCTCCTACGAGCAGTACTTC.